The present T cell receptor beta chain was sequenced within a study of blood T cell repertoires in COVID-19. For the study at large: Both acute and convalescent COVID-19 samples were obtained from the United States, Italy and Spain. Sources were T cells, B-cell-depleted T cells, or PBMCs; the material itself was cDNA or gDNA.

Per the authors' pipeline: Counts of nucleated cells, estimated from reference gene primer amplification, were obtained. TCRdb's table, derived via immunoSEQ multiplex PCR, lists solely in-frame clones and lacks some. V, J and clone size derive from that table, while D and trimming were established from the DNA sequence. This sample yields about 210,000 clones, of which roughly nine tenths are seen a single time; 0.7% to 0.8% belongs to the top ten. The sequence came from a woman in her 70s with acute or convalescent COVID-19. What was sequenced was peripheral blood.

The CDR3 protein is CASSSLAGGEQFF. In nucleotides, the CDR3 is TGTGCCAGCAGCTCTCTAGCGGGCGGGGAGCAGTTCTTC. The chain employs TRBV11-1 and TRBJ2-1; 8 bases align to TRBD2. This CDR3 region has 13 residues. V shed 4 bases and J 10 bases; nucleotides not matched to a gene: 6. Per germline, CDR1 SGHAT and CDR2 FQDESV (reference sequence).